The rows below give T cell receptor beta chains drawn from one sample of a study of blood T cells in healthy people across ages. MiXCR, run by TCRdb on the 5' RACE reads, gives a single entry per CDR3 protein. The sample consists of under 2 million distinct CDR3 sequences, roughly 32% of them appearing once. Sequencing input: blood. Receptor source: a young woman in good health. The CDR3 runs from the conserved cysteine through the conserved F or W. The D gene is left open where the match is weak. Only some rows state a clone size, as once, few, many or a class for expanded clones.

d_call clone_size j_call v_call cdr3_aa cdr3_nt
. few TRBJ2-5 TRBV20-1 CSTRDVFGETQYF TGCAGTACTAGAGATGTGTTTGGGGAGACCCAGTACTTC
TRBD1 many TRBJ2-7 TRBV6-1 CASSEGQVTYEQYF TGTGCCAGCAGTGAGGGACAGGTAACCTACGAGCAGTACTTC
TRBD2 . TRBJ2-1 TRBV3-1 CASSLIGAGALVF TGTGCCAGCAGCCTGATCGGAGCGGGGGCTTTGGTCTTC
TRBD2 . TRBJ2-1 TRBV6-6 CASSWTSAYNEQFF TGTGCCAGCAGTTGGACTAGCGCATACAATGAGCAGTTCTTC
. . TRBJ2-5 TRBV2 CASTGHPQETQYF TGTGCCAGCACCGGACACCCCCAAGAGACCCAGTACTTC
TRBD2 few TRBJ2-7 TRBV11-2 CASSLPWRELDEQYF TGTGCCAGCAGCCTTCCTTGGCGGGAGCTGGACGAGCAGTACTTC
. . TRBJ1-2 TRBV20-1 CSARDTQSYGYTF TGCAGTGCTAGAGATACACAGTCCTATGGCTACACCTTC
TRBD1 . TRBJ1-2 TRBV7-9 CASSLGTGGGLDYGYTF TGTGCCAGCAGCTTAGGGACAGGGGGCGGCCTCGACTATGGCTACACCTTC
TRBD2 many TRBJ2-7 TRBV29-1 CSVEEGIAGRFYEQYF TGCAGCGTTGAAGAAGGGATAGCGGGGAGATTCTACGAGCAGTACTTC
. many TRBJ2-7 TRBV29-1 CSVQGGSLDEQYF TGCAGCGTTCAGGGGGGCAGTTTGGACGAGCAGTACTTC
. . TRBJ2-7 TRBV5-1 CASSSDGGGEQYF TGCGCCAGCAGCTCGGACGGGGGTGGCGAGCAGTACTTC
. . TRBJ1-2 TRBV28 CASTSEGLRFHGYTF TGTGCCAGCACCTCAGAGGGACTCCGTTTTCATGGCTACACCTTC
TRBD2 few TRBJ2-7 TRBV9 CASSVGGTNYEQYF TGTGCCAGCAGCGTAGGTGGGACTAACTACGAGCAGTACTTC
. . TRBJ2-2 TRBV14 CASSQAGGQNTGELFF TGTGCCAGCAGCCAAGCAGGCGGGCAGAACACCGGGGAGCTGTTTTTT
TRBD1 . TRBJ1-5 TRBV28 CASSRRTGQQPQHF TGTGCCAGCAGCCGCCGGACAGGGCAACAGCCCCAGCATTTT
TRBD1 few TRBJ1-5 TRBV7-3 CASSLLGQGQAPQHF TGTGCCAGCAGCCTTCTCGGACAGGGTCAAGCGCCCCAGCATTTT
. few TRBJ2-3 TRBV27 CASSLISRGRNAADTQYF TGTGCCAGCAGTTTAATATCTCGGGGGAGAAACGCAGCAGATACGCAGTATTTT
. . TRBJ1-5 TRBV12-3/TRBV12-4 CTSTSRGAVNQPQHF TGTACCAGCACCAGTAGGGGGGCCGTCAATCAGCCCCAGCATTTT
. few TRBJ2-7 TRBV28 CASMAADEQYF TGTGCCAGCATGGCTGCCGACGAGCAGTACTTC
. . TRBJ2-7 TRBV20-1 CSARDGTSPYEQYF TGCAGTGCTAGAGATGGGACTTCTCCCTACGAGCAGTACTTC
TRBD1 . TRBJ2-7 TRBV10-3 CATTTTGGGYEQYF TGTGCCACCACTACCACAGGGGGCGGGTACGAGCAGTACTTC
TRBD1 . TRBJ1-2 TRBV20-1 CSARDLDRNYGYTF TGCAGTGCTAGAGATCTGGACAGGAACTATGGCTACACCTTC
. . TRBJ1-4 TRBV28 CASSLSVANEKLFF TGTGCCAGCAGTTTAAGCGTTGCTAATGAAAAACTGTTTTTT
. few TRBJ2-3 TRBV20-1 CSFNRGSTDTQYF TGCAGTTTCAATCGGGGAAGCACAGATACGCAGTATTTT
TRBD1 . TRBJ2-7 TRBV5-1 CASSLAPGGRGEQYF TGCGCCAGCAGCTTGGCCCCAGGGGGACGGGGCGAGCAGTACTTC
TRBD2 few TRBJ2-1 TRBV27 CASSRLAGGTGISYNEQFF TGTGCCAGCAGTCGACTAGCGGGAGGGACAGGTATCTCCTACAATGAGCAGTTCTTC
. . TRBJ2-7 TRBV3-1 CASSQAGVYEQYF TGTGCCAGCAGCCAGGCAGGGGTCTACGAGCAGTACTTC
. . TRBJ2-3 TRBV5-1 CASSPTAGTDTQYF TGCGCCAGCAGCCCCACGGCCGGCACAGATACGCAGTATTTT
. . TRBJ2-3 TRBV7-6 CASSTYRADTQYF TGTGCCAGCAGCACCTACAGGGCAGATACGCAGTATTTT
. . TRBJ2-3 TRBV4-1 CASSQGIFVDTQYF TGCGCCAGCAGCCAAGGAATATTTGTGGATACGCAGTATTTT
TRBD2 . TRBJ2-7 TRBV20-1 CSAGLGGSRLEQYF TGCAGTGCTGGGTTGGGGGGGTCTCGGCTCGAGCAGTACTTC
TRBD2 . TRBJ2-1 TRBV7-9 CASSFSGRLAQFDEQFF TGTGCCAGCAGCTTTTCAGGAAGACTAGCTCAATTCGATGAGCAGTTCTTC
. . TRBJ2-7 TRBV12-3/TRBV12-4 CASSLINEQYF TGTGCCAGCAGTTTAATCAACGAGCAGTACTTC
. . TRBJ2-7 TRBV7-2 CAIPRSGPYEQYF TGTGCCATCCCGAGGAGCGGGCCCTACGAGCAGTACTTC
. many TRBJ2-7 TRBV27 CASSLNGQGYEQYF TGTGCCAGCAGTTTAAATGGGCAGGGCTACGAGCAGTACTTC
. few TRBJ1-2 TRBV15 CATSRDRVSNYGYTF TGTGCCACCAGCAGAGACCGCGTCTCTAACTATGGCTACACCTTC
TRBD2 few TRBJ2-7 TRBV7-6 CASSPAGLAGGQDEQYF TGTGCCAGCAGCCCGGCGGGGTTAGCGGGGGGGCAGGACGAGCAGTACTTC
. many TRBJ2-5 TRBV10-3 CAISEWRAGPQETQYF TGTGCCATCAGTGAGTGGAGGGCAGGGCCTCAAGAGACCCAGTACTTC
. . TRBJ2-1 TRBV9 CASSPRVTRNNGQFF TGTGCCAGCAGCCCGAGAGTGACTAGGAATAATGGGCAGTTCTTC
. few TRBJ2-5 TRBV29-1 CSVEPGRLETQYF TGCAGCGTAGAGCCGGGACGTTTAGAGACCCAGTACTTC
. few TRBJ1-2 TRBV6-1 CASSEASAGSGYTF TGTGCCAGCAGTGAAGCTAGCGCAGGGTCTGGCTACACCTTC
TRBD1 . TRBJ1-1 TRBV3-1 CASSRDRGWDTEAFF TGTGCCAGCAGCCGGGACAGGGGTTGGGACACTGAAGCTTTCTTT